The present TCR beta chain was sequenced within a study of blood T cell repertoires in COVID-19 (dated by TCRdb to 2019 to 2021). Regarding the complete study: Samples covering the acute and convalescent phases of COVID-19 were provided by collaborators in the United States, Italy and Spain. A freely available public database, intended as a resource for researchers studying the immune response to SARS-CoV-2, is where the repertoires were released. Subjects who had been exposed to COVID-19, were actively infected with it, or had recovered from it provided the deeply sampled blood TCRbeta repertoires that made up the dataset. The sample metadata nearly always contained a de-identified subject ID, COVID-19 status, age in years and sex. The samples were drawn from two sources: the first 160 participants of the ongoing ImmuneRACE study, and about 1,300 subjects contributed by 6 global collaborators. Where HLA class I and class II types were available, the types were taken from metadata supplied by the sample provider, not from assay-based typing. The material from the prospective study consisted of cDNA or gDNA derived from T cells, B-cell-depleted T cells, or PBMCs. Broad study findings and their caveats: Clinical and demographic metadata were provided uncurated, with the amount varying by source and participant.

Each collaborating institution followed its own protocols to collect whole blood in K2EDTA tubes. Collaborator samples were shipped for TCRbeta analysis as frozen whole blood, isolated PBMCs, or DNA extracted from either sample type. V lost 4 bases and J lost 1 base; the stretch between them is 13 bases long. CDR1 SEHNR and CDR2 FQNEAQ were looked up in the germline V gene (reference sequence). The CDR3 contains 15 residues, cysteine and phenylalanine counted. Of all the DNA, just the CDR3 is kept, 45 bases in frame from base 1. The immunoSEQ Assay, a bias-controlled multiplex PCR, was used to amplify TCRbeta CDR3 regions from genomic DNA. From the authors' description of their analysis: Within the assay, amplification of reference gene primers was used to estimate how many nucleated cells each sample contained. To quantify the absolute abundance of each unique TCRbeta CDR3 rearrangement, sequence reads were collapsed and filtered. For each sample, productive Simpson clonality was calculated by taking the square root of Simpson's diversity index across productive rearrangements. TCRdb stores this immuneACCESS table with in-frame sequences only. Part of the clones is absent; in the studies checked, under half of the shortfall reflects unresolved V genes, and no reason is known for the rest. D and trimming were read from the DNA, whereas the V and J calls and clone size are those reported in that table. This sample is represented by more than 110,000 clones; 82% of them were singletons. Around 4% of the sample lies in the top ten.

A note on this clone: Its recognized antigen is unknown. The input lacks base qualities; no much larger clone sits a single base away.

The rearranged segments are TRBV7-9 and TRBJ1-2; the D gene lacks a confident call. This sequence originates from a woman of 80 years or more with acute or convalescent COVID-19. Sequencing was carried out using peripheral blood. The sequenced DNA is TGTGCCAGCAGCTCAAATCCGTACAATAACTATGGCTACACCTTC. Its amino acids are CASSSNPYNNYGYTF. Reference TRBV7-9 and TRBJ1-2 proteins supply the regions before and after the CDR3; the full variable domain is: DTGVSQNPRHKITKRGQNVTFRCDPISEHNRLYWYRQTLGQGPEFLTYFQNEAQLEKSRLLSDRFSAERPKGSFSTLEIQRTEQGDSAMYLCASSSNPYNNYGYTFGSGTRLTVV.